One sample yielded the 13 T cell receptor beta chains listed below, sequenced in a study of T cell responses to AZD1222 COVID-19 vaccine. Some clones are missing from TCRdb's copy, which holds only in-frame ones; the method was immunoSEQ multiplex PCR. Altogether some 24,000 clones are present, around 87% being singletons, with the ten largest covering around 7.9%. This specimen was peripheral blood, taken 28 days after the second AZD1222 dose. The receptors here all came from an adult who received the AZD1222 COVID-19 vaccine.

The V gene is TRBV2, the J gene TRBJ2-7; D might be TRBD1 (5 bases). Germline CDR1 is SNHLY and CDR2 is FYNNEI. This CDR3 is 14 amino acids long. V was trimmed by 0 bases and J by 1 base, leaving 7 bases between them. CDR3 amino acids: CASSEAQGSYEQYF. CDR3 in DNA: TGTGCCAGCAGTGAAGCGCAGGGATCCTACGAGCAGTACTTC. Supplemented by reference TRBV2 and TRBJ2-7, the full variable domain reads EPEVTQTPSHQVTQMGQEVILRCVPISNHLYFYWYRQILGQKVEFLVSFYNNEISEKSEIFDDQFSVERPDGSNFTLKIRSTKLEDSAMYFCASSEAQGSYEQYFGPGTRLTVT.

V gene TRBV29-1 combines with J gene TRBJ1-1, with D possibly matching TRBD1 (6 bases). Germline lookup yields CDR1 SQVTM and CDR2 ANQGSEA. Trimming took off 4 bases at V and 5 bases at J, with 14 bases between the two ends. This CDR3 is built from 13 residues. The CDR3 is CSVAEGQGTEAFF. Here the CDR3 DNA reads TGCAGCGTTGCTGAGGGCCAGGGGACTGAAGCTTTCTTT.

The J gene is TRBJ1-2, the V gene TRBV18, with TRBD1 matching 9 bases. The CDR3 consists of 16 residues. Trimming took 4 bases from V and 1 from J; bases not matched to a gene: 7. CDR1 and CDR2 from the germline V gene are KGHSH and LQKENI. The CDR3 reads CASSLLQGARNYGYTF. CDR3 coding DNA: TGTGCCAGCTCACTCTTACAGGGGGCGCGTAACTATGGCTACACCTTC.

The gene calls are TRBV10-3 and TRBJ1-3; no definite D call. CDR1 is ENHRY, CDR2 SYGVKD, per germline. The CDR3 is 14 amino acids. The V and J ends lost 3 bases and 4 bases respectively, with 10 bases between them. The CDR3 protein is CAISDKGRGNTIYF. CDR3 nucleotides: TGTGCCATCAGTGATAAGGGCCGCGGAAACACCATATATTTT.

The genes are TRBV27 and TRBJ1-2, with 10 bases identical to TRBD1. Germline V gene data show CDR1 as MNHEY and CDR2 as SMNVEV (reference sequence). With 6 bases clipped from V and 5 bases from J, the junction kept 9 bases outside the gene matches. The CDR3 runs to 15 residues. The CDR3 sequence: CASRAPGTGAYGYTF. The CDR3 DNA sequence: TGTGCCAGCAGGGCTCCCGGGACAGGGGCATATGGCTACACCTTC.

The rearrangement joins TRBV3-1 (or the pseudogene TRBV3-2) to TRBJ2-5; no reliable D call. Trimming took 0 bases from V and 6 from J, leaving 8 bases between them. There are 13 residues in the CDR3. Germline CDR1 and CDR2: LGHDT and YNNKEL (reference sequence). CDR3 loop: CASSQEGSQTQYF. For the CDR3, the DNA is TGTGCCAGCAGCCAAGAGGGTTCACAGACCCAGTACTTC.

This clone is a singleton in its sample. The rearrangement uses TRBV24-1 and TRBJ2-5; maybe TRBD1 (6 bases). The germline CDR1 and CDR2 sequences are KGHDR and SFDVKD. The CDR3 is 15 residues long. Trimming cost V 4 bases and J 0 bases, with 11 bases left between them. CDR3 sequence: CATSDTTGNQETQYF. In DNA form, the CDR3 reads TGTGCCACCAGTGACACTACAGGGAACCAAGAGACCCAGTACTTC.

The chain joins TRBV11-2 to TRBJ1-6, with a possible D match to TRBD1 (5 bases). Trimming removed 6 bases at V and 4 bases at J, with 25 bases between. The CDR3 runs 19 residues. Looked up from germline, CDR1 is SGHAT and CDR2 is FQNNGV. DNA of the CDR3: TGTGCCAGCAGTTCACAGGCTACGCACCCAGCGGGGTATAATTCACCCCTCCACTTT. Protein sequence: CASSSQATHPAGYNSPLHF.

This chain connects TRBV6-5 to TRBJ2-3; TRBD2 agrees at 8 bases. The CDR3 totals 13 residues. V was clipped by 6 bases and J by 1 base; unmatched bases: 0. Looked up from germline, CDR1 is MNHEY and CDR2 is SVGAGI. The DNA of the CDR3 is TGTGCCAGCAGGCGGGGGGGCACAGATACGCAGTATTTT. Amino acids: CASRRGGTDTQYF.

The CDR3 region is CASHNSPSGNEQFF. The CDR3, as DNA: TGTGCCAGCCATAACAGCCCTAGCGGCAATGAGCAGTTCTTC. The J gene is TRBJ2-1, the V gene TRBV28; 7 nucleotides agree with TRBD2. Trimming removed 8 bases from V and 6 bases from J; junction bases left unmatched: 10. The CDR3 runs 14 residues. The germline CDR1 and CDR2 sequences are MDHEN and SYDVKM.

V is TRBV5-1 and J is TRBJ2-7, with 14 bases lining up with TRBD2. The CDR3 runs to 16 residues. From germline, CDR1 is SGHRS and CDR2 YFSETQ. Trimming cost V 3 bases and J 2 bases; bases outside gene matches: 4. CDR3 region: CASSWGTSGGAYEQYF. The CDR3, as DNA: TGCGCCAGCAGCTGGGGGACTAGCGGGGGAGCCTACGAGCAGTACTTC.

V and J are TRBV18 and TRBJ1-6, with unresolved D. CDR3 length: 15 amino acids. The germline V gene has CDR1 KGHSH and CDR2 LQKENI. Trimming stripped 2 bases from V and 0 bases from J, with 5 bases between. CDR3 nucleotide sequence: TGTGCCAGCTCACCAGTGAGCTCCTATAATTCACCCCTCCACTTT. Amino acid sequence: CASSPVSSYNSPLHF. Filled out from reference TRBV18 and TRBJ1-6, the complete variable domain reads NAGVMQNPRHLVRRRGQEARLRCSPMKGHSHVYWYRQLPEEGLKFMVYLQKENIIDESGMPKERFSAEFPKEGPSILRIQQVVRGDSAAYFCASSPVSSYNSPLHFGNGTRLTVT.

This clone was observed a handful of times. J is TRBJ1-6 and V is TRBV27, with D tentatively TRBD1 (6 bases). The CDR3 loop spans 15 amino acids. The V gene lost 1 base and the J gene lost 5 bases, with 9 bases spanning the gap. Per the germline V gene, CDR1 is MNHEY and CDR2 is SMNVEV (reference sequence). CDR3 nucleotides: TGTGCCAGCAGTTTATGGACAGATGATAATTCACCCCTCCACTTT. Encoded protein: CASSLWTDDNSPLHF.